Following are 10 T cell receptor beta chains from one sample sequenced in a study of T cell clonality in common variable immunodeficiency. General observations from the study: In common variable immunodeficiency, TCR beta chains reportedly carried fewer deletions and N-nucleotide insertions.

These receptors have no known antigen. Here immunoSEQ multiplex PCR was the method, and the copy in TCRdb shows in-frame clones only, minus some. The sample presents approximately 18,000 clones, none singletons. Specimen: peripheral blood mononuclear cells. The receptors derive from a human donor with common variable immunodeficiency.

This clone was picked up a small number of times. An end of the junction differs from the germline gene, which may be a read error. The CDR3 reads CSSSLIEDEQYF. Incomplete CDR3 DNA: TGTTCCAGCAGCTTAATCGAGGACGAG. This rearrangement joins TRBV7-9 to TRBJ2-7, with no clear D. The read is 3 residues too short to cover the CDR3 end, so that end is filled in from the germline J gene. The CDR3 loop spans 12 amino acids. Germline V gene lookup returns CDR1 SEHNR and CDR2 FQNEAQ (reference sequence).

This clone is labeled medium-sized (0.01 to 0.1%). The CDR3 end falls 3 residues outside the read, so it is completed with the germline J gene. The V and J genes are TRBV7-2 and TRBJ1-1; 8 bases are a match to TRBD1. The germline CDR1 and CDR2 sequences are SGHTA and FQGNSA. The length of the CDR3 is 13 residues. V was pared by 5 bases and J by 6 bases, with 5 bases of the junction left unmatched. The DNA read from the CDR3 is TGTGCCAGCAGCCCGGACAGGGTGGCTGAA. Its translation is CASSPDRVAE. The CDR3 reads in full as CASSPDRVAEAFF.

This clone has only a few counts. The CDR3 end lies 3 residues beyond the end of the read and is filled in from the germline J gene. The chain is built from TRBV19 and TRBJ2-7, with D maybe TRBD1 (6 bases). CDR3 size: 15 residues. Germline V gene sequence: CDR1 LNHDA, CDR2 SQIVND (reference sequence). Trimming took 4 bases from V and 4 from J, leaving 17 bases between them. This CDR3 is CASSTDTRGGYEQYF. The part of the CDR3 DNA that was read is TGTGCCAGTAGTACGGACACCAGGGGTGGGTACGAG.

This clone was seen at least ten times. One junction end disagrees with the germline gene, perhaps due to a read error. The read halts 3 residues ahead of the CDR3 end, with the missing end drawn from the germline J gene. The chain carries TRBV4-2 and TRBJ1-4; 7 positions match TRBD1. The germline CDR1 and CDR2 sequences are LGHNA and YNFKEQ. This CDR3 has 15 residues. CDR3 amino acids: CASSQDGDRWEKLFF. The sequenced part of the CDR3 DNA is TGCGCCAGCAGCCAAGATGGGGACAGATGGGAAAAA.

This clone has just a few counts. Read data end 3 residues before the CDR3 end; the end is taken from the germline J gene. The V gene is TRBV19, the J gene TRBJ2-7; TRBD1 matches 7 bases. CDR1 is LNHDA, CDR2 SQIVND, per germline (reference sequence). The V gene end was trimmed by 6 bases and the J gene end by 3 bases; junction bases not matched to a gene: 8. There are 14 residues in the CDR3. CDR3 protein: CASSPGTASYEQYF. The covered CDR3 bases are TGTGCCAGTAGCCCCGGGACAGCGAGCTACGAG.

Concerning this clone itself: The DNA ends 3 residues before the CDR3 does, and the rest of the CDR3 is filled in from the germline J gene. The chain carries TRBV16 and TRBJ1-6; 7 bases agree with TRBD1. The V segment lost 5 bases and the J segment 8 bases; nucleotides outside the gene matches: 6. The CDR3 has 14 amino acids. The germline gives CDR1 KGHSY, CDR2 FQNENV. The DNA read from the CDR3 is TGTGCCAGCAGCGCGACAGGGATTTATTCACCC. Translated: CASSATGIYSP. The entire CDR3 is CASSATGIYSPLHF.

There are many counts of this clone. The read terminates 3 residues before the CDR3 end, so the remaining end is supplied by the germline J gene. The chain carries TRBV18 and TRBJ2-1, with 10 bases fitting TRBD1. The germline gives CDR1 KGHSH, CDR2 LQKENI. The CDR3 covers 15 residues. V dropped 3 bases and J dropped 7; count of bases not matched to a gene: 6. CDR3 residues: CASSPGTGVENEQFF. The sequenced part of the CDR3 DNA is TGTGCCAGCTCACCCGGGACAGGGGTAGAAAATGAG.

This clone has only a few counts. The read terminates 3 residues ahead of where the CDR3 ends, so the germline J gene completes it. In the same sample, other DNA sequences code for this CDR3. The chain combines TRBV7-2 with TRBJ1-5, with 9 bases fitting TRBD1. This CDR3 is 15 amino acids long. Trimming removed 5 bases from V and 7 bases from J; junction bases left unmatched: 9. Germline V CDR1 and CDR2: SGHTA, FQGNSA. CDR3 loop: CASSPGQGGGQPQHF. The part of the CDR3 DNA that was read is TGTGCCAGCAGCCCGGGACAGGGTGGAGGACAGCCC.

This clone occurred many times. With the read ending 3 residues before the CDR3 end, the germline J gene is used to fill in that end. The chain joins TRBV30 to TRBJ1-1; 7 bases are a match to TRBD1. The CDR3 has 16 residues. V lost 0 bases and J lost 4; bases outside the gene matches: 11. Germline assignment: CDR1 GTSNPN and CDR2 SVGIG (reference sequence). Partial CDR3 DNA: TGTGCCTGGAGTGTCCGACAGGGAGGCCTTAGCACTGAA. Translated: CAWSVRQGGLSTE. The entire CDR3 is CAWSVRQGGLSTEAFF.

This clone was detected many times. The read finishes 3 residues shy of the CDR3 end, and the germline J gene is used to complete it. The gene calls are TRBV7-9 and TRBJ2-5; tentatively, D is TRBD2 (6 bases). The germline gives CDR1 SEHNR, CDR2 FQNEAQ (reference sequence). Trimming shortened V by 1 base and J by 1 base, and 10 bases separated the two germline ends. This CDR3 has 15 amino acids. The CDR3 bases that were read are TGTGCCAGCAGCTTAGGTAGCGGAGGCCAAGAGACC. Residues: CASSLGSGGQET. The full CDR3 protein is CASSLGSGGQETQYF. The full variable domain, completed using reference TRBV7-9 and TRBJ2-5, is DTGVSQNPRHKITKRGQNVTFRCDPISEHNRLYWYRQTLGQGPEFLTYFQNEAQLEKSRLLSDRFSAERPKGSFSTLEIQRTEQGDSAMYLCASSLGSGGQETQYFGPGTRLLVL.